The source of this T cell receptor (beta chain) is a study of spatial heterogeneity in lung cancer. General study results and limits: Mutation counts in tumors were tracked by counts of expanded intratumoral alpha and beta TCRs.

One entry per CDR3 protein results from TCRdb running MiXCR on the 5' RACE reads. The table records around 3,600 distinct CDR3 sequences, approximately 16% of them present only once. Time point specified: sample taken at primary tumor resection. Regarding this clonotype: Antigen: not known.

The material sequenced was lung tumor tissue, taken at surgery. The source is a female donor with early-stage non-small cell lung cancer.

The chain's CDR3 is CASSQDHPDTQYF. CDR3 in DNA: TGTGCCAGCAGCCAAGATCACCCAGATACGCAGTATTTT. The chain has TRBV3-1 and TRBJ2-3; D remains unclear. Trimming cost V 0 bases and J 4 bases, with 5 bases left between them. The germline V gene has CDR1 LGHDT and CDR2 YNNKEL (reference sequence). The CDR3 covers 13 residues.